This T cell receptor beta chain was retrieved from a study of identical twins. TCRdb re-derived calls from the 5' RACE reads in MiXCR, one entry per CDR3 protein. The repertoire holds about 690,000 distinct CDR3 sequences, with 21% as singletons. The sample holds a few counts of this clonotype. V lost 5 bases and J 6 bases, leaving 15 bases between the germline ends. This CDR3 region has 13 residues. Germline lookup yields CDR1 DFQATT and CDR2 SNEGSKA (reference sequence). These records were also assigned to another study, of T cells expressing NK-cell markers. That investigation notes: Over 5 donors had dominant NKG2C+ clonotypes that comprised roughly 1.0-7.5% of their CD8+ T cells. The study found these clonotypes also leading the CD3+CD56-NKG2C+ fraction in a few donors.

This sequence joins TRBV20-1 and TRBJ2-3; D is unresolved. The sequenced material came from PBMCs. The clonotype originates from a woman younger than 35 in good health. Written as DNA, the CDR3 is TGCAGTGCTCCCCGACTGGAAGCGGATACGCAGTATTTT. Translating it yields CSAPRLEADTQYF.